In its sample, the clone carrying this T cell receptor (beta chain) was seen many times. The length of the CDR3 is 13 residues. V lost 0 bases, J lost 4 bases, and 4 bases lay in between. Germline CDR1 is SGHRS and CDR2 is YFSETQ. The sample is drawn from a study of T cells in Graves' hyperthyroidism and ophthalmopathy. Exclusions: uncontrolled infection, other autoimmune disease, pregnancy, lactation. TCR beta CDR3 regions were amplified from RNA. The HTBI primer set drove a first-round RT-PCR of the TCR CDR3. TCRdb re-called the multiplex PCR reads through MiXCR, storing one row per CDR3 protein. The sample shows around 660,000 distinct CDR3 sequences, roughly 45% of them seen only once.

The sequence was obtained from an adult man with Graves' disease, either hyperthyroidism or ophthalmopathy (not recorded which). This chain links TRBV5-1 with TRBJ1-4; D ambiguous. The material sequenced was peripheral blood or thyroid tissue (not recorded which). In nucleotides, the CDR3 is TGCGCCAGCAGCTTGGTCGGTAATGAAAAACTGTTTTTT. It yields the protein CASSLVGNEKLFF.